The 6 T cell receptor beta chains below come from one sample, sequenced in a study of blood T cell repertoires in COVID-19. Sequencing was performed with immunoSEQ multiplex PCR; in TCRdb, only in-frame clones are kept and a portion is missing. The table records about 340,000 clones, about 90% of them present only once. Sequenced: peripheral blood. The origin of the receptors is a woman aged 18-29 years who had recovered from COVID-19.

The genes are TRBV5-1 and TRBJ2-7; 13 bases line up with TRBD2. Trimming cost V 0 bases and J 3 bases; bases outside gene matches: 0. The CDR3 is 15 amino acids. Looked up from germline, CDR1 is SGHRS and CDR2 is YFSETQ. CDR3 loop: CASSLGTSGSYEQYV. Here the CDR3 DNA reads TGCGCCAGCAGCTTGGGGACTAGCGGGAGCTACGAGCAGTACGTC.

The rearrangement uses TRBV25-1 and TRBJ1-1, with D unclear. Germline values: CDR1 MGHDK, CDR2 SYGVNS. The V end lost 3 bases, the J end lost 1 base, and 9 bases lay between the germline ends. The CDR3 is 14 residues long. CDR3 DNA: TGTGCCAGCAGTGAGACGGGTAAGAACACTGAAGCTTTCTTT. Translation: CASSETGKNTEAFF.

The genes are TRBV5-4 and TRBJ2-1, with D possibly matching TRBD2 (6 bases). Germline V gene sequence: CDR1 SGHNT, CDR2 YYREEE (reference sequence). CDR3 length equals 15 residues. Trimming took 4 bases from V and 4 from J, leaving 15 bases between them. As DNA, the CDR3 is TGTGCCAGCAGCCCGGGACTCGTGACGTACAATGAGCAGTTCTTC. This gives the protein CASSPGLVTYNEQFF.

The chain uses TRBV7-9 and TRBJ1-6, with TRBD1 matching over 7 bases. CDR1 is SEHNR, CDR2 FQNEAQ, per germline (reference sequence). V lost 3 bases and J lost 7; bases outside the gene matches: 9. This CDR3 has 16 amino acids. The CDR3 here is CASSFQETGDNSPLHF. As DNA, the CDR3 is TGTGCCAGCAGCTTTCAGGAAACAGGGGACAATTCACCCCTCCACTTT.

This clone was seen once. This chain uses TRBV5-6 with TRBJ2-7; the D gene is possibly TRBD2 (7 bases). Germline loops: CDR1 SGHDT, CDR2 YYEEEE. V gave up 1 base and J gave up 5 bases, with 13 bases separating them. This CDR3 region has 14 residues. CDR3 residues: CASSLSGTHDEQYV. In DNA form, the CDR3 reads TGTGCCAGCAGCTTGAGCGGGACACACGACGAGCAGTACGTC.

V and J are TRBV6-2 or TRBV6-3 and TRBJ2-2, with TRBD2 matching over 7 bases. CDR1 is MNHEY and CDR2 is SVGEGT in the germline V gene. CDR3 length: 19 residues. The junction had 14 bases not matched to a gene; V was cut back by 0 bases and J by 4 bases. The CDR3 here is CASSYSELSGTAGTGELFF. The CDR3 DNA is TGTGCCAGCAGTTACTCGGAACTCAGCGGGACCGCGGGCACCGGGGAGCTGTTTTTT.